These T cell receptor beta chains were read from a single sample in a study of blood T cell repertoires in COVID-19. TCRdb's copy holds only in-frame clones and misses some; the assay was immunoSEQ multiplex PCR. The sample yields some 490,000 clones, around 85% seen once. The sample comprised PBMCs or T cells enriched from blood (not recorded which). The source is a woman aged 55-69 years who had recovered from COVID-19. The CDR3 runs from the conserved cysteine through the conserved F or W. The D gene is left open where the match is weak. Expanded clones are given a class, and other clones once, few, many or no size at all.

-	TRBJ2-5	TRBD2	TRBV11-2	TGTGCCAGCACCGGACTAGCGGGGGGCCTACAAGAGACCCAGTACTTC	CASTGLAGGLQETQYF
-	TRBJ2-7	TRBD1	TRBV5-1	TGCGCCAGCAGCCCCGGACAGGTTTACTCCTACGAGCAGTACTTC	CASSPGQVYSYEQYF
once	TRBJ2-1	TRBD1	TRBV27	TGTGCCAGCTCCCTAAGGGGGCTGACCTCCCACAATGAGCAGTTCTTC	CASSLRGLTSHNEQFF
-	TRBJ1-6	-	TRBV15	TGTGCCACCAGCAGAGATCCGGTCGCTGATTCACCCCTCCACTTT	CATSRDPVADSPLHF
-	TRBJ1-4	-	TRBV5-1	TGCGCCAGCAGCTTGACGACTGCCCGGGGGGAAAAACTGTTTTTT	CASSLTTARGEKLFF
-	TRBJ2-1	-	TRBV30	TGTGCCGGTGGGCCTTTTGCGCAGTTCTTC	CAGGPFAQFF
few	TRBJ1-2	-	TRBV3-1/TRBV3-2	TGTGCCAGCAGCCCCGCCCACCGGGGGGTAAAGTATGGCTACACCTTC	CASSPAHRGVKYGYTF
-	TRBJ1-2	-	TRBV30	TGTGCCTGGAGTGTTCCGGGAGATGCCTATGGCTACACCTTC	CAWSVPGDAYGYTF
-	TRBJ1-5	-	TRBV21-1	TGTGCCAGCAGCAAGAGGAGGGTCAGCAATCAGCCCCAGCATTTT	CASSKRRVSNQPQHF
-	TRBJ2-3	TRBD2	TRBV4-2	TGTGCCAGCAGCCTGGGACTAGCAAGTGGTGACACAGATACGCAGTATTTT	CASSLGLASGDTDTQYF
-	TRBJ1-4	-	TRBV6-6	TGTGCCAGCAGTTACAGGCAGGGCCACGAAAAACTGTTTTTT	CASSYRQGHEKLFF
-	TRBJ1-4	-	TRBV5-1	TGCGCCAGCAGCGCCGGCGACAGTGCAACTAATGAAAAACTGTTTTTT	CASSAGDSATNEKLFF
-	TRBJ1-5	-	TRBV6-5	TGTGCCAGCAGGGGGGCTTTCAATCAGCCCCAGCATTTT	CASRGAFNQPQHF
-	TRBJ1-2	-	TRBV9	TGTGCCAGCAGCTCCAGCGGAGGGGCCCACACCAACTATGGCTACACCTTC	CASSSSGGAHTNYGYTF
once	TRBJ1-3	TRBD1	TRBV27	TGTGCCAGCAGTTCCCTCGGGACAGGGGGAAACACCATATATTTT	CASSSLGTGGNTIYF
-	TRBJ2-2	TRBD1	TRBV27	TGTGCCAGCAGTTTGTTACAGGGGGCCCACACCGGGGAGCTGTTTTTT	CASSLLQGAHTGELFF
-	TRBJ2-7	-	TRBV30	TGTGCCTGGAGTGTCCCGAGGAACTCCTACGAGCAGTACTTC	CAWSVPRNSYEQYF
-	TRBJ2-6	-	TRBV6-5	TGTGCCAGCAAACTCCTTAGCTCTGGGGCCAACGTCCTGACTTTC	CASKLLSSGANVLTF
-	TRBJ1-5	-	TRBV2	TGTGCCAGCAGTTCTCCCCCGGGCAGGGGCCGCAATCAGCCCCAGCATTTT	CASSSPPGRGRNQPQHF
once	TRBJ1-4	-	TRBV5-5	TGTGCCAGCAGCTTGGTGGCTGAAAAACTGTTTTTT	CASSLVAEKLFF
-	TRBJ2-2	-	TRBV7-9	TGTGCCAGCAGTACGAACACCGGGGAGCTGTTTTTT	CASSTNTGELFF
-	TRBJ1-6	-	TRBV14	TGTGCCAGCAATTACCAGGGTAATTCACCCCTCCACTTT	CASNYQGNSPLHF
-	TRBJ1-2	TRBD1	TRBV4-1	TGCGCCAGCAGCCCCCCCCCAAGGGGACAGCTCTTCTATGGCTACACCTTC	CASSPPPRGQLFYGYTF
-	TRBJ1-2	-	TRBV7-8	TGTGCCAGCAGCTTAGACAGGGTTTCGGACGGCTACACCTTC	CASSLDRVSDGYTF
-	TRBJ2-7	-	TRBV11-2	TGTGCCAGCAGCTTAGTTCCACTTTACGAGCAGTACTTC	CASSLVPLYEQYF
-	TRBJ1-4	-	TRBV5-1	TGCGCCAGCAGCTTGGATCCGTCTTATGAAAAACTGTTTTTT	CASSLDPSYEKLFF
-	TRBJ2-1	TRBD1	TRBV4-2	TGTGCCAGCTGGGGGACAGGGAACAATGAGCAGTTCTTC	CASWGTGNNEQFF
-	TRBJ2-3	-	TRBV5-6	TGTGCCAGCAGCCCACTACAGGGATTCACAGATACGCAGTATTTT	CASSPLQGFTDTQYF
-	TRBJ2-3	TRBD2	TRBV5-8	TGTGCCAGCAGCCACGGGACTAGGGGCCTCACAGATACGCAGTATTTT	CASSHGTRGLTDTQYF
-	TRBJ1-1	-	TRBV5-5	TGTGCCAGCAGCTTGGCCGGAGCGAACACTGAAGCTTTCTTT	CASSLAGANTEAFF
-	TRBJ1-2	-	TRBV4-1	TGCGCCAGCAGCCCCGTGCCCCCTGGGCACTATGGCTACACCTTC	CASSPVPPGHYGYTF
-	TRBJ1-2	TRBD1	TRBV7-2	TGTGCCAGCAGCGGCCGACAGGGGGAGATCTATGGCTACACCTTC	CASSGRQGEIYGYTF
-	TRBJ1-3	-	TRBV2	TGTGCCAGCAGCTACTCTGGAAACACCATATATTTT	CASSYSGNTIYF
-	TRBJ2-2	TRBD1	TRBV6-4	TGTGCCAGCAGGACGACAGGGGGCGTGGGCACCGGGGAGCTGTTTTTT	CASRTTGGVGTGELFF
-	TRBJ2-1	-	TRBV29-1	TGCAGCGTTGAAAGGGGGATCTCCTACAATGAGCAGTTCTTC	CSVERGISYNEQFF
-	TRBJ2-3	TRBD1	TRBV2	TGTGCCAGCAGGGGACAGGGGAGTTTAGCAGATACGCAGTATTTT	CASRGQGSLADTQYF
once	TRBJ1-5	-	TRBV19	TGTGCCAGTAGTACCTCGGCAGGGACTTTTCTTAGCAATCAGCCCCAGCATTTT	CASSTSAGTFLSNQPQHF
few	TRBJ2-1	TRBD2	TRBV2	TGTGCCAGCAGAGGACTAGCGGGGGGGTACAATGAGCAGTTCTTC	CASRGLAGGYNEQFF
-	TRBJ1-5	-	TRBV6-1	TGTGCCAGCAGCTCCAGGGAGGGGACCAATCAGCCCCAGCATTTT	CASSSREGTNQPQHF
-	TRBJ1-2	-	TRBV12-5	TGTGCTAGTGGCACCTCTGACAGGTCCCCGCTCTATGGCTACACCTTC	CASGTSDRSPLYGYTF
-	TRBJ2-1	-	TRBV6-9	TGTGCCAGCAGTTATTGTTATTCGGGGTACAATGAGCAGTTCTTC	CASSYCYSGYNEQFF
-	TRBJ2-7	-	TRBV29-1	TGCAGCGTTGAAAAGGGGATGGTTAACGAGCAGTACTTC	CSVEKGMVNEQYF
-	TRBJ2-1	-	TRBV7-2	TGTGCCAGCAGCTTAAGGCCGACGGGTGAGCAGTTCTTC	CASSLRPTGEQFF
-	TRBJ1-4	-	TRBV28	TGTGCCAGCAGCCTCCGTTGGGGGGGGGCGGCTAATGAAAAACTGTTTTTT	CASSLRWGGAANEKLFF
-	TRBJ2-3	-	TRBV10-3	TGTGCCATCAGTGAGTCGGGGCAGGGTTGGGGCACAGATACGCAGTATTTT	CAISESGQGWGTDTQYF
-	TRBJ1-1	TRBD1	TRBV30	TGTGCCTGGAGACGGACAGGGGGGGACACTGAAGCTTTCTTT	CAWRRTGGDTEAFF
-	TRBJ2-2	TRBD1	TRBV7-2	TGTGCCAGCAGCTCCCGGGACAGGGCTTACACCGGGGAGCTGTTTTTT	CASSSRDRAYTGELFF
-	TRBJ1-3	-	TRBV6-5	TGTGCCAGCAGAGTTAGCTCTGGAAACACCATATATTTT	CASRVSSGNTIYF
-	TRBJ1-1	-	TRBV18	TGTGCCAGCTCACCATCCGTCAGGGGGAACACTGAAGCTTTCTTT	CASSPSVRGNTEAFF
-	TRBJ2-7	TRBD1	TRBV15	TGTGCCACCAGCAGTAAGACAGGGGGGGCCTACGAGCAGTACTTC	CATSSKTGGAYEQYF
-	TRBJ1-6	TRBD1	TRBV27	TGTGCCAGCAGTCTCCGGACAGGGCTTAATTCACCCCTCCACTTT	CASSLRTGLNSPLHF
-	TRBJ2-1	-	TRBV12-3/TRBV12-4	TGTGCCAGCAGTTTAGGGGGGGGGCCCTTCTTC	CASSLGGGPFF
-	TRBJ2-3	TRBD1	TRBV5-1	TGCGCCAGCAGGTTGATGGGACAGGGGACAGATACGCAGTATTTT	CASRLMGQGTDTQYF
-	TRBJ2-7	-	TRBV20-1	TGCAGTGCTTCGACACCCTACGAGCAGTACTTC	CSASTPYEQYF
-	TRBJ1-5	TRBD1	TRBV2	TGTGCCAGCAGTATCTACAGGGGAGGAGGCAATCAGCCCCAGCATTTT	CASSIYRGGGNQPQHF
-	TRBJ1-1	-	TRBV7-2	TGTGCCAGCAGCCTCAATGGGGCGAACACTGAAGCTTTCTTT	CASSLNGANTEAFF
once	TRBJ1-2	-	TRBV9	TGTGCCAGCGGCCGTTCGGGGGGCCCCTATGGCTACACCTTC	CASGRSGGPYGYTF
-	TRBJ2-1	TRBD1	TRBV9	TGTGCCAGCAGCGTTACCCCCGGGACAGGGGGCTCCGGCCTCTACAATGAGCAGTTCTTC	CASSVTPGTGGSGLYNEQFF
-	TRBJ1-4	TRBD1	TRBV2	TGTGCCAGCAGTGATATGGGACAGGGCTATGAAAAACTGTTTTTT	CASSDMGQGYEKLFF
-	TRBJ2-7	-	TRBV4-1	TGCGCCAGCAGCCTCGAACCGGTTTTCTCCTACGAGCAGTACTTC	CASSLEPVFSYEQYF